This T cell receptor beta chain was sequenced in a study of blood T cell dynamics during melanoma immunotherapy. Findings and caveats of the study: Whether repertoire-driving clones were melanoma-specific could not be determined.

Time point described: pre-treatment baseline. A fixed DNA input of 350 ng was used per bulk PBMC sample. Assay: immunoSEQ multiplex PCR; the TCRdb copy retains only in-frame clones and omits some. The data show 9,500 to 11,000 clones, 70% to 90% seen once. With 4 bases clipped from V and 8 bases from J, the junction kept 5 bases outside the gene matches. The CDR3 is 14 amino acids. The germline gives CDR1 MNHNY, CDR2 SVGAGI (reference sequence). Turning to this clone: What it binds is unknown.

The rearrangement uses TRBV6-6 and TRBJ1-3, with TRBD1 identical over 10 bases. The sequences come from blood, collected from a patient treated with checkpoint blockade. This clonotype originated in a human donor with melanoma. The DNA of the CDR3 is TGTGCCAGCAGTTCCCGACAGGGGGCAGACACCATATATTTT. Translated, it gives CASSSRQGADTIYF.